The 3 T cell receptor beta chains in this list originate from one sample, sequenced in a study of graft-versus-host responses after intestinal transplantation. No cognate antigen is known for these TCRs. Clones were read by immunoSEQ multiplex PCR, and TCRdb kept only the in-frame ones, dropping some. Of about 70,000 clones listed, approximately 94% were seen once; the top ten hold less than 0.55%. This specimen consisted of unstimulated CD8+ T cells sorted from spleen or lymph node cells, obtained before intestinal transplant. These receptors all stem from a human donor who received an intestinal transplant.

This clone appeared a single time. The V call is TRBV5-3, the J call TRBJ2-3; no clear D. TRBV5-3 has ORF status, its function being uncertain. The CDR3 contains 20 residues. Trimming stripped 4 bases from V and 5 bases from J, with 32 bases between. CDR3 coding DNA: TGTGCCAGAAGCCCGATAGCCCCTACAAATACGCGGCAACAACGAGATACGCAGTATTTT. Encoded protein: CARSPIAPTNTRQQRDTQYF.

The CDR3 sequence is CAIMGRDYEQYF. Written as DNA, the CDR3 is TGTGCCATCATGGGCAGGGACTACGAGCAGTACTTC. This chain links TRBV10-3 with TRBJ2-7; possible D gene TRBD1, 5 bases. V lost 7 bases, J lost 3 bases, and 10 bases lay in between. The CDR3 consists of 12 residues. The germline CDR1 and CDR2 sequences are ENHRY and SYGVKD.

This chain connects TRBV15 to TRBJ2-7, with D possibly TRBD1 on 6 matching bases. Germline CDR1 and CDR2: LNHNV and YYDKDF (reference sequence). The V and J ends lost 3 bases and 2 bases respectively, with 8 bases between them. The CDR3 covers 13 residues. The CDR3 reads CATSRDSPYEQYF. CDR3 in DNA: TGTGCCACCAGCAGGGACAGCCCCTACGAGCAGTACTTC.